The clone carrying this T cell receptor beta chain was seen repeatedly, ten times or more. Via MiXCR, TCRdb re-called the 5' RACE reads, giving one row per CDR3 protein. The sample shows hundreds of thousands of distinct CDR3 sequences, roughly 14% of them seen only once. This sample is part of a study of T cells after yellow fever vaccination. V was cut by 1 base and J by 6 bases, with 3 bases left in between. The CDR3 spans 11 residues. Germline lookup yields CDR1 LGHDT and CDR2 YNNKEL (reference sequence). The J gene is TRBJ1-2, the V gene TRBV3-1, with D unresolved. The input for sequencing was PBMCs, taken on the day of the yellow fever booster vaccination. The sequence was obtained from a man aged 25 to 45 who received the YFV17D yellow fever vaccine. The CDR3 region has the DNA TGTGCCAGCAGCCAAGTTAATGGCTACACCTTC. Translation gives CASSQVNGYTF.